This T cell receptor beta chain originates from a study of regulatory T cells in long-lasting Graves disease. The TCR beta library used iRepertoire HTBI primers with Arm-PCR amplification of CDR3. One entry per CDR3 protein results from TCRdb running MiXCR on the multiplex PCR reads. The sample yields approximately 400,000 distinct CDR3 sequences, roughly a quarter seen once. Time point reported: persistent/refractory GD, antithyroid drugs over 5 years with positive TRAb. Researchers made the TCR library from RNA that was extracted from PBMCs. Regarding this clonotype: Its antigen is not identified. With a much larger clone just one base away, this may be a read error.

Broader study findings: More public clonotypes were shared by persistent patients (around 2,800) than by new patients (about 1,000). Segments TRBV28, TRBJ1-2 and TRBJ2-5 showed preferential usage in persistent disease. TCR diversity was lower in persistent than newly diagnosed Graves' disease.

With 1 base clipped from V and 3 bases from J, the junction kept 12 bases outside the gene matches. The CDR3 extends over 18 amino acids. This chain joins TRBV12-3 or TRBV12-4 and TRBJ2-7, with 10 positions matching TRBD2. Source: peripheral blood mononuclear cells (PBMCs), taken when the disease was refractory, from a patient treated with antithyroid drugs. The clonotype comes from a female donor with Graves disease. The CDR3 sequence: CASSLEFRWTSGFYEQYF. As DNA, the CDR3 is TGTGCCAGCAGTTTAGAATTCCGTTGGACTAGCGGTTTCTACGAGCAGTACTTC.